These T cell receptor beta chains were read from a single sample in a study of shared clonotypes between healthy human individuals. Method: immunoSEQ multiplex PCR; TCRdb's copy keeps in-frame clones and lacks some. The sample comprises around 600,000 clones, approximately 96% of which are singletons, and 0.095% to 0.14% rests with the top ten. Sequenced material: naive CD8+ T cells sorted from blood. These receptor sequences come from a woman in her thirties in good health. Both conserved end residues are part of each CDR3. The D gene is left open where the match is weak. Clone size, where shown, is once, few, many, or a class for clones that have expanded.

j_call	v_call	clone_size	d_call	cdr3_aa	cdr3_nt
TRBJ2-7	TRBV27	.	.	CASSLSGAYEQYF	TGTGCCAGCAGTTTATCAGGGGCCTACGAGCAGTACTTC
TRBJ2-7	TRBV11-2	once	TRBD1	CASSWDRDYEQYF	TGTGCCAGCAGCTGGGACAGGGACTACGAGCAGTACTTC
TRBJ2-1	TRBV7-9	.	TRBD2	CASSSIAGAGKNEQFF	TGTGCCAGCAGCTCCATAGCGGGAGCGGGAAAGAATGAGCAGTTCTTC
TRBJ2-7	TRBV5-6	.	.	CASSFGPFLAEQYF	TGTGCCAGCAGCTTCGGCCCTTTTCTGGCCGAGCAGTACTTC
TRBJ2-5	TRBV28	.	TRBD1	CASLTGTGGETQYF	TGTGCCAGCCTTACCGGGACAGGGGGAGAGACCCAGTACTTC
TRBJ2-1	TRBV5-1	.	.	CASSLRATQMYNEQFF	TGCGCCAGCAGCTTAAGGGCTACCCAAATGTACAATGAGCAGTTCTTC
TRBJ1-6	TRBV20-1	.	.	CSGSPLHF	TGCAGTGGATCACCCCTCCACTTT
TRBJ2-7	TRBV5-1	once	TRBD2	CASSLVGAGGAYEQYF	TGCGCCAGCAGCTTGGTAGGAGCGGGAGGGGCCTACGAGCAGTACTTC
TRBJ2-3	TRBV7-9	.	TRBD2	CASSSNPGLAGGTDTQYF	TGTGCCAGCAGCTCCAATCCTGGACTAGCGGGAGGCACAGATACGCAGTATTTT
TRBJ1-1	TRBV28	.	.	CASSPNTEAFF	TGTGCCAGCAGTCCGAACACTGAAGCTTTCTTT
TRBJ2-7	TRBV29-1	.	.	CSATQGTVYEQYF	TGCAGCGCTACGCAGGGGACCGTCTACGAGCAGTACTTC
TRBJ1-1	TRBV11-2	.	.	CASSYGRDTEAFF	TGTGCCAGCAGCTATGGGAGGGACACTGAAGCTTTCTTT